These T cell receptor beta chains were read from a single sample in a study of cytomegalovirus exposure and HLA in healthy donors. Profiling relied on immunoSEQ multiplex PCR, and the TCRdb table lists in-frame clones only, not all of them. The sample consists of 110,000 to 150,000 clones, 70% to 85% of them appearing once. The sequenced sample consisted of PBMCs. The receptors originated from a man in his forties in good health and CMV-seropositive. CDR3s include the opening cysteine and the closing phenylalanine or tryptophan. D genes are given only for firm matches. Where a row states a size, it is once, few, many or the class of an expanded clone; other rows omit it.

d_gene: .; j_gene: TRBJ1-3; abundance: .; v_gene: TRBV2; CDR3aa: CASKEGSGNTIYF; CDR3nt: TGTGCCAGCAAGGAGGGTTCTGGAAACACCATATATTTT
d_gene: TRBD2; j_gene: TRBJ2-3; abundance: .; v_gene: TRBV4-1; CDR3aa: CASSGLGLAGGKGSTDTQYF; CDR3nt: TGCGCCAGCAGCGGACTGGGACTAGCGGGAGGCAAAGGGAGCACAGATACGCAGTATTTT
d_gene: .; j_gene: TRBJ1-1; abundance: .; v_gene: TRBV7-3; CDR3aa: CASSFSGDTEAFF; CDR3nt: TGTGCCAGCAGCTTTTCGGGGGACACTGAAGCTTTCTTT
d_gene: TRBD1; j_gene: TRBJ1-2; abundance: .; v_gene: TRBV5-5; CDR3aa: CASSLGGTGSYGYTF; CDR3nt: TGTGCCAGCAGCTTGGGGGGGACAGGGTCCTATGGCTACACCTTC
d_gene: TRBD1; j_gene: TRBJ1-2; abundance: .; v_gene: TRBV2; CDR3aa: CASSGQGLAYGYTF; CDR3nt: TGTGCCAGCAGTGGACAGGGCCTCGCCTATGGCTACACCTTC
d_gene: TRBD1; j_gene: TRBJ1-6; abundance: once; v_gene: TRBV12-5; CDR3aa: CASGGQGGSPLHF; CDR3nt: TGTGCTAGTGGCGGACAGGGCGGTTCACCCCTCCACTTT
d_gene: TRBD2; j_gene: TRBJ2-5; abundance: .; v_gene: TRBV9; CDR3aa: CASGRASGGIETQYF; CDR3nt: TGTGCCAGCGGGAGGGCCAGCGGGGGGATAGAGACCCAGTACTTC
d_gene: .; j_gene: TRBJ2-7; abundance: .; v_gene: TRBV15; CDR3aa: CATSRSTGHLYEQYF; CDR3nt: TGTGCCACCAGCAGATCCACGGGACACCTCTACGAGCAGTACTTC
d_gene: .; j_gene: TRBJ1-6; abundance: .; v_gene: TRBV28; CDR3aa: CASSFQGLGSPLHF; CDR3nt: TGTGCCAGCAGTTTTCAGGGGTTAGGCTCACCCCTCCACTTT
d_gene: .; j_gene: TRBJ2-1; abundance: .; v_gene: TRBV10-1; CDR3aa: CASNPGGGYNEQFF; CDR3nt: TGCGCCAGCAACCCCGGCGGAGGGTACAATGAGCAGTTCTTC
d_gene: .; j_gene: TRBJ2-1; abundance: .; v_gene: TRBV30; CDR3aa: CAWSVTGLYNEQFF; CDR3nt: TGTGCCTGGAGTGTGACAGGCTTGTACAATGAGCAGTTCTTC
d_gene: TRBD1; j_gene: TRBJ2-7; abundance: .; v_gene: TRBV4-1; CDR3aa: CASSLRDSSSYEQYF; CDR3nt: TGCGCCAGCAGCCTCCGGGACAGCTCCTCCTACGAGCAGTACTTC
d_gene: .; j_gene: TRBJ2-1; abundance: .; v_gene: TRBV4-3; CDR3aa: CASSQEIWHNEQFF; CDR3nt: TGCGCCAGCAGCCAAGAGATCTGGCACAATGAGCAGTTCTTC
d_gene: .; j_gene: TRBJ2-7; abundance: once; v_gene: TRBV10-3; CDR3aa: CAINRDRQSYEQYF; CDR3nt: TGTGCCATCAACAGGGACCGCCAATCCTACGAGCAGTACTTC
d_gene: .; j_gene: TRBJ2-1; abundance: .; v_gene: TRBV10-2; CDR3aa: CASSVGHTNYNEQFF; CDR3nt: TGCGCCAGCAGTGTTGGACATACGAATTACAATGAGCAGTTCTTC
d_gene: .; j_gene: TRBJ2-5; abundance: .; v_gene: TRBV11-2; CDR3aa: CASSLGSKETQYF; CDR3nt: TGTGCCAGCAGCTTAGGTAGTAAAGAGACCCAGTACTTC
d_gene: TRBD1; j_gene: TRBJ2-2; abundance: .; v_gene: TRBV29-1; CDR3aa: CSVEDLRTGVNTGELFF; CDR3nt: TGCAGCGTTGAAGATCTTCGGACAGGGGTAAACACCGGGGAGCTGTTTTTT
d_gene: TRBD1; j_gene: TRBJ2-7; abundance: .; v_gene: TRBV28; CDR3aa: CASSGTGVSYEQYF; CDR3nt: TGTGCCAGCAGTGGCACAGGGGTATCATACGAGCAGTACTTC
d_gene: .; j_gene: TRBJ2-1; abundance: .; v_gene: TRBV10-2; CDR3aa: CATKEGAGSLGEQFF; CDR3nt: TGCGCCACCAAAGAGGGAGCGGGTAGCCTGGGAGAGCAGTTCTTC
d_gene: .; j_gene: TRBJ2-5; abundance: .; v_gene: TRBV7-9; CDR3aa: CASSLGGGPETQYF; CDR3nt: TGTGCCAGCAGCTTAGGGGGGGGCCCGGAGACCCAGTACTTC
d_gene: TRBD2; j_gene: TRBJ2-5; abundance: .; v_gene: TRBV6-6; CDR3aa: CASSYGLAVGETQYF; CDR3nt: TGTGCCAGCAGTTACGGACTAGCGGTCGGGGAGACCCAGTACTTC
d_gene: TRBD1; j_gene: TRBJ1-1; abundance: .; v_gene: TRBV5-1; CDR3aa: CASSSGGVLINTEAFF; CDR3nt: TGCGCCAGCAGCTCAGGGGGCGTTTTAATTAACACTGAAGCTTTCTTT
d_gene: .; j_gene: TRBJ2-2; abundance: .; v_gene: TRBV27; CDR3aa: CASSLIAGELFF; CDR3nt: TGTGCCAGCAGTTTGATAGCCGGGGAGCTGTTTTTT
d_gene: .; j_gene: TRBJ2-7; abundance: .; v_gene: TRBV7-2; CDR3aa: CASSLEPTYEQYF; CDR3nt: TGTGCCAGCAGCTTAGAGCCTACCTACGAGCAGTACTTC
d_gene: TRBD2; j_gene: TRBJ2-1; abundance: .; v_gene: TRBV5-4; CDR3aa: CASSLGLAGMNEQFF; CDR3nt: TGTGCCAGCAGCTTGGGGCTAGCGGGAATGAATGAGCAGTTCTTC
d_gene: TRBD2; j_gene: TRBJ2-7; abundance: .; v_gene: TRBV2; CDR3aa: CASNLAGTYEQYF; CDR3nt: TGTGCCAGCAATCTAGCGGGGACCTACGAGCAGTACTTC
d_gene: .; j_gene: TRBJ2-1; abundance: .; v_gene: TRBV7-7; CDR3aa: CASSLTGLGDEQFF; CDR3nt: TGTGCCAGCAGCTTAACTGGACTTGGGGATGAGCAGTTCTTC
d_gene: TRBD1; j_gene: TRBJ2-7; abundance: .; v_gene: TRBV6-5; CDR3aa: CASSYHRGTGAYEQYF; CDR3nt: TGTGCCAGCAGTTACCATCGTGGGACAGGGGCCTACGAGCAGTACTTC
d_gene: TRBD2; j_gene: TRBJ2-1; abundance: .; v_gene: TRBV12-5; CDR3aa: CASGDNRASGRSNEQFF; CDR3nt: TGTGCTAGTGGGGATAACCGGGCTAGCGGTAGGAGTAATGAGCAGTTCTTC
d_gene: .; j_gene: TRBJ2-5; abundance: .; v_gene: TRBV30; CDR3aa: CAWSVRNRETQYF; CDR3nt: TGTGCCTGGAGTGTACGGAACAGAGAGACCCAGTACTTC
d_gene: .; j_gene: TRBJ1-1; abundance: .; v_gene: TRBV7-2; CDR3aa: CASSLGTGSNTEAFF; CDR3nt: TGTGCCAGCAGCTTAGGAACAGGGTCGAACACTGAAGCTTTCTTT
d_gene: TRBD2; j_gene: TRBJ2-1; abundance: .; v_gene: TRBV19; CDR3aa: CASSASGGVDNEQFF; CDR3nt: TGTGCCAGTAGCGCTAGCGGGGGGGTTGACAATGAGCAGTTCTTC
d_gene: TRBD2; j_gene: TRBJ2-7; abundance: few; v_gene: TRBV6-1; CDR3aa: CASKSSGVYEQYF; CDR3nt: TGTGCCAGCAAATCTAGCGGGGTCTACGAGCAGTACTTC
d_gene: .; j_gene: TRBJ1-2; abundance: .; v_gene: TRBV5-1; CDR3aa: CASSLVRGGGYTF; CDR3nt: TGCGCCAGCAGCTTGGTCCGGGGGGGTGGCTACACCTTC
d_gene: TRBD1; j_gene: TRBJ1-1; abundance: once; v_gene: TRBV9; CDR3aa: CASSTSTGANTEAFF; CDR3nt: TGTGCCAGCAGCACCTCGACAGGGGCGAACACTGAAGCTTTCTTT
d_gene: .; j_gene: TRBJ2-1; abundance: once; v_gene: TRBV19; CDR3aa: CASRYYDEQFF; CDR3nt: TGTGCCAGTAGGTACTACGATGAGCAGTTCTTC
d_gene: .; j_gene: TRBJ2-1; abundance: .; v_gene: TRBV10-3; CDR3aa: CAISARESEQFF; CDR3nt: TGTGCCATCAGTGCCCGGGAAAGTGAGCAGTTCTTC
d_gene: TRBD1; j_gene: TRBJ1-2; abundance: .; v_gene: TRBV12-5; CDR3aa: CASGPLTGGAYGYTF; CDR3nt: TGTGCTAGTGGCCCCCTGACAGGGGGCGCTTATGGCTACACCTTC
d_gene: .; j_gene: TRBJ2-5; abundance: .; v_gene: TRBV5-4; CDR3aa: CASSLWLEETQYF; CDR3nt: TGTGCCAGCAGCTTGTGGCTGGAAGAGACCCAGTACTTC
d_gene: .; j_gene: TRBJ2-5; abundance: .; v_gene: TRBV27; CDR3aa: CASSLFPAQPSGPDVETQYF; CDR3nt: TGTGCCAGCAGTTTATTTCCAGCCCAGCCCAGCGGCCCCGACGTGGAGACCCAGTACTTC
d_gene: TRBD2; j_gene: TRBJ2-2; abundance: .; v_gene: TRBV5-5; CDR3aa: CASSFGTRNTGELFF; CDR3nt: TGTGCCAGCAGCTTCGGGACTAGGAACACCGGGGAGCTGTTTTTT
d_gene: .; j_gene: TRBJ1-4; abundance: once; v_gene: TRBV7-2; CDR3aa: CASSFPPGGGNEKLFF; CDR3nt: TGTGCCAGCAGCTTCCCCCCGGGAGGGGGTAATGAAAAACTGTTTTTT
d_gene: TRBD1; j_gene: TRBJ2-1; abundance: once; v_gene: TRBV5-1; CDR3aa: CASSQDRGREFF; CDR3nt: TGCGCCAGCAGCCAGGACAGGGGAAGGGAGTTCTTC
d_gene: TRBD2; j_gene: TRBJ2-3; abundance: .; v_gene: TRBV15; CDR3aa: CATSSHYPGLAGVRADTQYF; CDR3nt: TGTGCCACCAGCAGCCACTACCCCGGACTAGCGGGAGTCCGGGCAGATACGCAGTATTTT
d_gene: .; j_gene: TRBJ1-3; abundance: .; v_gene: TRBV4-1; CDR3aa: CASSQGRQRGNTIYF; CDR3nt: TGCGCCAGCAGCCAGGGGAGGCAGAGGGGAAACACCATATATTTT
d_gene: .; j_gene: TRBJ2-3; abundance: .; v_gene: TRBV6-5; CDR3aa: CASSSNYIRTTDTQYF; CDR3nt: TGTGCCAGCAGTTCAAACTACATAAGAACCACAGATACGCAGTATTTT
d_gene: .; j_gene: TRBJ1-5; abundance: .; v_gene: TRBV2; CDR3aa: CASSGDSDWGNQPQHF; CDR3nt: TGTGCCAGCAGTGGAGACTCCGACTGGGGCAATCAGCCCCAGCATTTT
d_gene: TRBD2; j_gene: TRBJ2-1; abundance: .; v_gene: TRBV6-1; CDR3aa: CASSELTSGGHNEQFF; CDR3nt: TGTGCCAGCAGTGAATTGACTAGCGGGGGGCACAATGAGCAGTTCTTC
d_gene: .; j_gene: TRBJ2-2; abundance: .; v_gene: TRBV18; CDR3aa: CASSPPASGNTGELFF; CDR3nt: TGTGCCAGCTCACCACCGGCGTCAGGGAACACCGGGGAGCTGTTTTTT
d_gene: .; j_gene: TRBJ1-5; abundance: .; v_gene: TRBV7-2; CDR3aa: CASRIGGADNQPQHF; CDR3nt: TGTGCCAGCAGGATAGGGGGGGCAGACAATCAGCCCCAGCATTTT
d_gene: TRBD2; j_gene: TRBJ2-3; abundance: .; v_gene: TRBV29-1; CDR3aa: CSVGLAISTDTQYF; CDR3nt: TGCAGCGTCGGACTAGCGATTAGCACAGATACGCAGTATTTT